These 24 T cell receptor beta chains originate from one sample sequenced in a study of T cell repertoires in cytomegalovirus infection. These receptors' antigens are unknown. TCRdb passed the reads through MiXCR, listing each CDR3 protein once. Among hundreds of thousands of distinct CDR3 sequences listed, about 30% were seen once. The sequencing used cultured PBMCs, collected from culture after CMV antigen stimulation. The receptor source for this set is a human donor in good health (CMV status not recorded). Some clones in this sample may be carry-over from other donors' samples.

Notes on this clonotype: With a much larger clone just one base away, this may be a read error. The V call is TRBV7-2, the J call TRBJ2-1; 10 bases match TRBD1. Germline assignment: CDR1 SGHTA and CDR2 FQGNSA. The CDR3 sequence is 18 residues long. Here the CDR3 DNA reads TGTGCCAGCAGCTTTGACAGGGGGCGTCCCAGAGGTGTCAATAAGCAGTTCTTC. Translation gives CASSFDRGRPRGVNKQFF.

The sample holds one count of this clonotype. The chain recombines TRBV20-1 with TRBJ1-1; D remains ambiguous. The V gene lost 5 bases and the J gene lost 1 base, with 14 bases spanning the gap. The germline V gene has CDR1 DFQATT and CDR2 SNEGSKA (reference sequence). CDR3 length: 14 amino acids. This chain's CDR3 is CSALTPTQNTEAFF. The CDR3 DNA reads TGCAGTGCTCTCACCCCCACACAGAACACTGAAGCTTTCTTT.

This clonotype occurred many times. This CDR3 reads CASSLWAGDYEQYF. The CDR3 coding sequence is TGTGCCAGCAGCTTATGGGCAGGGGACTACGAGCAGTACTTC. The rearrangement joins TRBV7-2 to TRBJ2-7, with D maybe TRBD1 (6 bases). Trimming cost V 2 bases and J 3 bases, with 11 bases left between them. This CDR3 contains 14 residues. Germline V gene data show CDR1 as SGHTA and CDR2 as FQGNSA. The variable domain in full, with the rest retrieved from reference TRBV7-2 and TRBJ2-7, is GAGVSQSPSNKVTEKGKDVELRCDPISGHTALYWYRQSLGQGLEFLIYFQGNSAPDKSGLPSDRFSAERTGGSVSTLTIQRTQQEDSAVYLCASSLWAGDYEQYFGPGTRLTVT.

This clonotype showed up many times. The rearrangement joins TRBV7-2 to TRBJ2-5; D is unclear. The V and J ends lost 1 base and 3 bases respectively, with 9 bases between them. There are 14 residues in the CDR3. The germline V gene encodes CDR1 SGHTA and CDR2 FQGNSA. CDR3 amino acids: CASSLGGLKETQYF. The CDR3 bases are TGTGCCAGCAGCTTAGGTGGCTTAAAAGAGACCCAGTACTTC.

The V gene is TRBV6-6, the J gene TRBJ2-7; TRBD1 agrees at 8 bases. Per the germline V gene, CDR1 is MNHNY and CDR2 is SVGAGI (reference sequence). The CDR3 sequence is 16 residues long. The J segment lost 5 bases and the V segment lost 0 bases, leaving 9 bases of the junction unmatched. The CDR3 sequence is CASSYSVHPGGHEQYF. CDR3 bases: TGTGCCAGCAGTTACTCCGTTCACCCAGGGGGCCACGAGCAGTACTTC.

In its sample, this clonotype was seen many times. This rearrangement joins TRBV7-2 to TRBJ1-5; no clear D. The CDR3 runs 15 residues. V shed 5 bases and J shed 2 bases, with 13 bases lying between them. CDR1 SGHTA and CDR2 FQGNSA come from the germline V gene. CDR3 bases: TGTGCCAGCAGCATACGGGTCTCGGGCAATCAGCCCCAGCATTTT. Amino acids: CASSIRVSGNQPQHF.

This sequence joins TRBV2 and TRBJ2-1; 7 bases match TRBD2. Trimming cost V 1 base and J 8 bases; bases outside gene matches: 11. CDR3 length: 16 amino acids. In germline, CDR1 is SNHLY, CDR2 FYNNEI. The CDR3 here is CASSEGPGREWDEQFF. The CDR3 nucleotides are TGTGCCAGCAGTGAAGGTCCGGGGCGGGAGTGGGATGAGCAGTTCTTC.

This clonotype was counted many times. CDR3 residues: CASSLGSKETQYF. The CDR3 region has the DNA TGTGCCAGCAGCCTCGGGAGCAAAGAGACCCAGTACTTC. The genes are TRBV7-2 and TRBJ2-5; possible D gene TRBD2, 6 bases. Trimming removed 5 bases from V and 3 bases from J, with 10 bases in between. CDR1 SGHTA and CDR2 FQGNSA come from the germline V gene. The CDR3 totals 13 residues.

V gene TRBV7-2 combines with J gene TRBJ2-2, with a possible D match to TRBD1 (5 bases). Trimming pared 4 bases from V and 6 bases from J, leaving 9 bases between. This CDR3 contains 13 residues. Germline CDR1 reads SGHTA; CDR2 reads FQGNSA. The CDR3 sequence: CTSSWARAGELFF. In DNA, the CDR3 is TGTACCAGCAGCTGGGCCAGGGCCGGGGAGCTGTTTTTT.

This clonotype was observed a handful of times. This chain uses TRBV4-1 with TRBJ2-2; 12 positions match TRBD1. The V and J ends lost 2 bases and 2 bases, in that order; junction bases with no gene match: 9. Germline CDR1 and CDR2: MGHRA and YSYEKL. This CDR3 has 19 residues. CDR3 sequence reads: CASSQKPGQGASNTGELFF. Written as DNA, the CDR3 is TGCGCCAGCAGCCAAAAACCGGGACAGGGGGCTAGTAACACCGGGGAGCTGTTTTTT.

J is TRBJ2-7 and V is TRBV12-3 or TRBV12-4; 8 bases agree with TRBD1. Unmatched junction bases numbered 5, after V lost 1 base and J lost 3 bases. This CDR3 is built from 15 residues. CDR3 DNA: TGTGCCAGCAGTTTAGGGACAGGGTCCTTCTACGAGCAGTACTTC. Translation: CASSLGTGSFYEQYF.

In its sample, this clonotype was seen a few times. The chain's CDR3 is CASGLPQRGRRETQYF. In DNA form, the CDR3 reads TGTGCTAGTGGTTTGCCCCAGCGGGGTCGGAGGGAGACCCAGTACTTC. This chain uses TRBV12-5 with TRBJ2-5, with 7 bases fitting TRBD2. The J segment lost 5 bases and the V segment lost 2 bases, leaving 11 bases of the junction unmatched. The CDR3 runs 16 residues. CDR1 and CDR2 (germline): LGHNT, FRNRAP.

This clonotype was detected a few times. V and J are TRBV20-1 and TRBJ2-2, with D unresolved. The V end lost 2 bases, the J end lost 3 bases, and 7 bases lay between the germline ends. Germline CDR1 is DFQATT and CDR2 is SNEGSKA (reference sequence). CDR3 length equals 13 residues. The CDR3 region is CSARWWHTGELFF. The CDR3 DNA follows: TGCAGTGCTAGATGGTGGCACACCGGGGAGCTGTTTTTT.

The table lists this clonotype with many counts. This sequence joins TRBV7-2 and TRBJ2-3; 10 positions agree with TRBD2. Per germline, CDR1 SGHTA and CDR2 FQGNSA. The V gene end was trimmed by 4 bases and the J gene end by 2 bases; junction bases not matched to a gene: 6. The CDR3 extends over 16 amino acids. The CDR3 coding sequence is TGTGCCAGCAGCTCTGGACTAGCGGACCACACAGATACGCAGTATTTT. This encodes CASSSGLADHTDTQYF.

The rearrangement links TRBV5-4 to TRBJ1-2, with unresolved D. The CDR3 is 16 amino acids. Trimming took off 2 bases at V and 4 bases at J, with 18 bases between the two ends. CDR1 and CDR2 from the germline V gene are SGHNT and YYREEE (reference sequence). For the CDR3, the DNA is TGTGCCAGCAGCTTAGGTGTGACAACCACAACCTATGGCTACACCTTC. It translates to CASSLGVTTTTYGYTF.

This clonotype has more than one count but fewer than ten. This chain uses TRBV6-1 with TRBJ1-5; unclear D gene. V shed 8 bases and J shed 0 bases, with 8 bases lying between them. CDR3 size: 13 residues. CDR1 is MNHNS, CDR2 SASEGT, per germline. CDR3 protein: CASETSSNQPQHF. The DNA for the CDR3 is TGTGCCAGCGAGACGAGTAGCAATCAGCCCCAGCATTTT.

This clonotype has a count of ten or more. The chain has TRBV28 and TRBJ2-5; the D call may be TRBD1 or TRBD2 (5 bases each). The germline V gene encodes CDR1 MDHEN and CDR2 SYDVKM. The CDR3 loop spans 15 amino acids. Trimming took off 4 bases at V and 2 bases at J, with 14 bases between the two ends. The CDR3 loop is CASSWFRGEQETQYF. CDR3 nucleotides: TGTGCCAGCAGTTGGTTTCGGGGCGAGCAAGAGACCCAGTACTTC.

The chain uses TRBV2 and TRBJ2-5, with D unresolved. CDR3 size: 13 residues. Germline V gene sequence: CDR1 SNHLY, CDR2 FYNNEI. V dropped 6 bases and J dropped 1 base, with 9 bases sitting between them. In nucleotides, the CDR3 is TGTGCCAGCAGGGAGTACATCCAAGAGACCCAGTACTTC. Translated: CASREYIQETQYF.

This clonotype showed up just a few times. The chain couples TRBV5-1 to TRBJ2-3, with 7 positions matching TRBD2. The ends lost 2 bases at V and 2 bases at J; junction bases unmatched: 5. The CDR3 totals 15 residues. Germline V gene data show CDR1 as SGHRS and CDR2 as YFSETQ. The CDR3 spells CASSLAGPATDTQYF. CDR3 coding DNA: TGCGCCAGCAGCTTAGCGGGACCGGCCACAGATACGCAGTATTTT.

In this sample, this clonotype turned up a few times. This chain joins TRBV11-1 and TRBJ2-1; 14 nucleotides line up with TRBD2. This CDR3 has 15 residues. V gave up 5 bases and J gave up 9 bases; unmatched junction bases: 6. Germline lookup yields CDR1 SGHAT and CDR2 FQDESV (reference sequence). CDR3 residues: CASSPTSGGAGEQFF. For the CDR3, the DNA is TGTGCCAGCAGCCCGACTAGCGGGGGGGCCGGTGAGCAGTTCTTC.

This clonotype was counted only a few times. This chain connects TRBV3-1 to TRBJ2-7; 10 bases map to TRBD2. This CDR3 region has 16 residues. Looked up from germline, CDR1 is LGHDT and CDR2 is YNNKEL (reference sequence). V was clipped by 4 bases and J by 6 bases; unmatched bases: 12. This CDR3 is CASSPLPGLATGEQYF. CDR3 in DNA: TGTGCCAGCAGCCCATTACCGGGACTAGCGACCGGCGAGCAGTACTTC.

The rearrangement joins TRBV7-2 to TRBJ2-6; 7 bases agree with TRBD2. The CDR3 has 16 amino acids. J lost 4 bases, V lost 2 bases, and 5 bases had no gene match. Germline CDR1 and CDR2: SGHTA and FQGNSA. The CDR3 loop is CASSLLSGSGANVLTF. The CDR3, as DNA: TGTGCCAGCAGCTTACTTAGCGGGTCCGGGGCCAACGTCCTGACTTTC. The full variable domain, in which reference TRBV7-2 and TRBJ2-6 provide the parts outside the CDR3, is GAGVSQSPSNKVTEKGKDVELRCDPISGHTALYWYRQSLGQGLEFLIYFQGNSAPDKSGLPSDRFSAERTGGSVSTLTIQRTQQEDSAVYLCASSLLSGSGANVLTFGAGSRLTVL.

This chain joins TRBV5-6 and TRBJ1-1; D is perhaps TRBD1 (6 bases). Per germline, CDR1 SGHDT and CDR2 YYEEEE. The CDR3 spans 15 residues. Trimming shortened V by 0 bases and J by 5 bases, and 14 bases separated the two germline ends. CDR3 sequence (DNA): TGTGCCAGCAGCTTGGAACAGGGACCAACTACTGAAGCTTTCTTT. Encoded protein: CASSLEQGPTTEAFF. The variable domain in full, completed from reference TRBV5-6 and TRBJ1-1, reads DAGVTQSPTHLIKTRGQQVTLRCSPKSGHDTVSWYQQALGQGPQFIFQYYEEEERQRGNFPDRFSGHQFPNYSSELNVNALLLGDSALYLCASSLEQGPTTEAFFGQGTRLTVV.

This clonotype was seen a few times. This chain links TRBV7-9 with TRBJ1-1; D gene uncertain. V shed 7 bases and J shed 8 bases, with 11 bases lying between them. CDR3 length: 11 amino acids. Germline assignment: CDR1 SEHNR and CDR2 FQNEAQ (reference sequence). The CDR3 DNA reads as TGTGCCAGCAACCTGCTCGGGGAAGCTTTCTTT. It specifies CASNLLGEAFF.